This T cell receptor (beta chain) was recorded in a study of cytomegalovirus exposure and HLA in healthy donors. A word on this clone: The antigen is undetermined. The junction shows a germline mismatch at one end, possibly a read error.

Regarding the study as a whole: In an earlier analysis, in under 700 donors, most V segments appeared productive either ~90% or ~30% of the time. Presence/absence analyses treated sequencing depth as roughly uniform across donors. A later analysis reportedly found that, within productive TCRs, an Asian-associated ancestry cluster had fewer N-insertions than the mean observed across the 666 donors.

This CDR3 contains 15 residues. The germline V gene has CDR1 WSHSY and CDR2 SAAADI. The PCR employed 60 Vbeta primers together with 13 Jbeta primers. The assay was immunoSEQ multiplex PCR, and TCRdb's table has in-frame clones only and misses some. Here the sample spans 85,000 to 90,000 clones, around four fifths being singletons. This sequence was found in a man between 25 and 39 years old in good health and CMV-seronegative. The sequencing input was PBMCs. The chain has TRBV10-2 and TRBJ2-3; TRBD1 matches at 9 bases. CDR3 sequence reads: CASRPGTGSTGTQYF. As DNA, the CDR3 is TGCGCCAGCAGACCCGGGACAGGGTCCACAGGTACGCAGTATTTT.